This T cell receptor (beta chain) was captured by sequencing in a study of regulatory T cells in long-lasting Graves disease. Time point reported: newly diagnosed GD, antithyroid drugs for less than 3 months. Isolated PBMC RNA provided the starting material for the TCR library. CDR3 regions were amplified by Arm-PCR using iRepertoire HTBI primers to build TCR beta libraries. TCRdb re-derived calls from the multiplex PCR reads in MiXCR, one entry per CDR3 protein. This sample has 530,000 or so distinct CDR3 sequences, with roughly 13% found just once. This same sample was also taken into another study, of T cells in Graves' hyperthyroidism and ophthalmopathy.

This sequence was found in a man between 25 and 39 years old with Graves disease. Sequences were derived from peripheral blood mononuclear cells (PBMCs), sampled at new diagnosis, from a patient treated with antithyroid drugs.

The CDR3 here is CASSLFPGLAGIYEQYF. The CDR3 nucleotides read TGTGCCAGCAGTTTATTTCCGGGACTAGCGGGAATCTACGAGCAGTACTTC. The chain has TRBV12-3 or TRBV12-4 and TRBJ2-7; 13 nucleotides agree with TRBD2. J lost 3 bases, V lost 2 bases, and 7 bases had no gene match. The CDR3 length is 17 residues.